Each of the 28 T cell receptor beta chains below was sequenced from the same sample in a study of CD8+CD57+ T cells in acquired aplastic anemia. TCR beta VDJ and CDR3 profiles were obtained from a genomic DNA template. TCRdb reanalysed the reads using MiXCR and keeps one entry per CDR3 protein. The sample has some 120,000 distinct CDR3 sequences, about half seen once. The sample consisted of sorted CD4+, CD8+, or CD8+CD57+ T cells (not recorded which) from PBMCs. The receptors shown here come from a human donor in good health, serving as a control.

As for this clonotype: One junction end disagrees with the germline gene, perhaps due to a read error. The rearrangement joins TRBV5-5 to TRBJ1-2; no reliable D call. The CDR3 consists of 15 residues. Germline CDR1 and CDR2: SGHKS and YYEKEE (reference sequence). The CDR3 nucleotides are TGCGCCAGCAGCCCGGTCGAGAGCCCGGGATATGGCTACACCTTC. Its translation: CASSPVESPGYGYTF. The entire variable domain, with the rest obtained from reference TRBV5-5 and TRBJ1-2, is as follows: DAGVTQSPTHLIKTRGQQVTLRCSPISGHKSVSWYQQVLGQGPQFIFQYYEKEERGRGNFPDRFSARQFPNYSSELNVNALLLGDSALYLCASSPVESPGYGYTFGSGTRLTVV.

Remarks on this clonotype: A much larger clone differs from this one at a single base, so this may be a read error. V usage is TRBV6-2 or TRBV6-3 and J usage is TRBJ2-5, with 7 bases aligning to TRBD2. In germline, CDR1 is MNHEY, CDR2 SVGEGT. V lost 10 bases, J lost 0 bases, and 11 bases stayed unmatched. The CDR3 is 15 amino acids. Here the CDR3 DNA reads TGTGCCATCAGACGGCCGGGGGGTAACCAAGAGACCCAGTACTTC. Translated, it gives CAIRRPGGNQETQYF.

This clonotype was seen ten or more times. This chain uses TRBV6-1 with TRBJ1-5; D possibly corresponds to TRBD1 (5 bases). This CDR3 contains 15 residues. Trimming left V 3 bases short and J 4 bases short, with 13 bases between. Germline V gives CDR1 MNHNS, CDR2 SASEGT. This chain's CDR3 is CASSDGVRGNQPQHF. CDR3 DNA: TGTGCCAGCAGTGACGGGGTCCGGGGGAATCAGCCCCAGCATTTT.

This clonotype was recorded at least ten times. V is TRBV7-8 and J is TRBJ2-5; no reliable D call. This CDR3 contains 16 residues. Trimming took 0 bases from V and 1 from J, leaving 12 bases between them. From germline, CDR1 is SGHVS and CDR2 FQNEAQ. The CDR3 coding sequence is TGTGCCAGCAGCTTAGCCGCTCGCCCCACCCAAGAGACCCAGTACTTC. This codes for CASSLAARPTQETQYF.

This clonotype was recorded many times. This sequence joins TRBV6-2 or TRBV6-3 and TRBJ2-1, with TRBD1 identical over 10 bases. CDR1 and CDR2 from the germline V gene are MNHEY and SVGEGT. CDR3 length equals 15 residues. The ends lost 0 bases at V and 6 bases at J; junction bases unmatched: 2. CDR3 sequence (DNA): TGTGCCAGCAGTTACTCTTGGACAGGGGGCAATGAGCAGTTCTTC. Amino acids: CASSYSWTGGNEQFF.

The V gene is TRBV12-3 or TRBV12-4, the J gene TRBJ1-6; a weak D match, TRBD1 (6 bases). CDR3 size: 14 residues. Trimming pared 5 bases from V and 7 bases from J, leaving 12 bases between. The CDR3 DNA sequence: TGTGCCAGCAGTCCAACAGGGTCGAATTCACCCCTCCACTTT. This gives the protein CASSPTGSNSPLHF.

The V and J genes are TRBV20-1 and TRBJ2-1, with D possibly being TRBD1 (5 bases). CDR3 length: 14 residues. V was cut by 6 bases and J by 6 bases, with 18 bases left in between. Looked up from germline, CDR1 is DFQATT and CDR2 is SNEGSKA (reference sequence). In DNA, the CDR3 is TGCAGTGCCAGCAGCCGGGCAGGGTCCAATGAGCAGTTCTTC. This sequence encodes CSASSRAGSNEQFF.

The J gene is TRBJ1-2, the V gene TRBV11-2; no reliable D call. Germline CDR1 is SGHAT and CDR2 is FQNNGV. This CDR3 has 14 residues. V lost 1 base to trimming and J lost 1 base, with 7 bases between them. CDR3 region: CASSLAYNNYGYTF. CDR3 DNA: TGTGCCAGCAGCTTAGCATATAATAACTATGGCTACACCTTC.

This clonotype was detected once. This may come from a read error, since a much larger clone is one base off. This chain uses TRBV7-8 with TRBJ1-2, with 7 bases fitting TRBD1. Germline V gives CDR1 SGHVS, CDR2 FQNEAQ. This CDR3 spans 16 amino acids. The DNA for the CDR3 is TGTGCCAGCAGCCGCGGGACAGAGCAAACTAACTATGGCTACATCTTC. Its translation: CASSRGTEQTNYGYIF.

This clonotype was seen at least ten times. This chain connects TRBV25-1 to TRBJ2-7, with TRBD2 as a possible D gene (8 bases). V was shortened by 3 bases and J by 4 bases, with 19 bases between the two germline ends. The CDR3 is made up of 16 amino acids. In germline, CDR1 is MGHDK, CDR2 SYGVNS. The CDR3 DNA reads TGTGCCAGCAGTGATAACGGGGGGGCCAGGGGGTACGAGCAGTACTTC. It yields the protein CASSDNGGARGYEQYF.

At least ten counts were recorded for this clonotype. The gene calls are TRBV6-2 or TRBV6-3 and TRBJ1-3; 8 bases fit TRBD1. The length of the CDR3 is 16 residues. CDR1 and CDR2 (germline): MNHEY, SVGEGT. V trimming: 4 bases; J trimming: 0 bases; junction bases outside the gene matches: 5. The CDR3 DNA is TGTGCCAGCAGTTCCGGACAGGGCAGCTCTGGAAACACCATATATTTT. It specifies CASSSGQGSSGNTIYF.

There are many counts of this clonotype. This chain uses TRBV12-3 or TRBV12-4 with TRBJ2-5; 12 nucleotides match TRBD2. V lost 5 bases, J lost 5 bases, and 6 bases stayed unmatched. The CDR3 covers 15 residues. The CDR3, as DNA: TGTGCCAGCAGTCTGACTAGCGGGGGACCGGAGACCCAGTACTTC. Translation: CASSLTSGGPETQYF.

The rearrangement uses TRBV11-2 and TRBJ2-7, with 11 bases matching TRBD2. With 5 bases clipped from V and 5 bases from J, the junction kept 11 bases outside the gene matches. The germline V gene has CDR1 SGHAT and CDR2 FQNNGV. This CDR3 is 16 amino acids long. The CDR3 loop is CASSLGTSGPSHEQYF. The CDR3 DNA reads as TGTGCCAGCAGCCTCGGGACTAGCGGTCCTTCCCACGAGCAGTACTTC. Filled out from reference TRBV11-2 and TRBJ2-7, the complete variable domain reads EAGVAQSPRYKIIEKRQSVAFWCNPISGHATLYWYQQILGQGPKLLIQFQNNGVVDDSQLPKDRFSAERLKGVDSTLKIQPAKLEDSAVYLCASSLGTSGPSHEQYFGPGTRLTVT.

Worth noting for this clonotype: A read error may produce the germline difference seen at one junction end. As DNA, the CDR3 is TGCGCCAGCAGCCAAACCGGGGCTAGCCGGGAGCGGTTCTTC. Its protein is CASSQTGASRERFF. The rearrangement joins TRBV4-1 to TRBJ2-1, with TRBD2 as a possible D gene (6 bases). CDR1 and CDR2 from the germline V gene are MGHRA and YSYEKL. The CDR3 sequence is 14 residues long.

Ten or more counts support this clonotype. The V call is TRBV12-3 or TRBV12-4, the J call TRBJ2-1; no clear D. The ends were cut back, 7 bases at V and 7 bases at J, with 20 bases in the middle. CDR3 size: 15 residues. CDR3 coding DNA: TGTGCCAGCAAACCCGCCGGGCCCTTGATGAATGAGCAGTTCTTC. This codes for CASKPAGPLMNEQFF.

The J gene is TRBJ2-2, the V gene TRBV7-9; the D gene could be TRBD1 or TRBD2 (5 bases each). CDR3 size: 14 residues. Germline assignment: CDR1 SEHNR and CDR2 FQNEAQ (reference sequence). Trimming pared 5 bases from V and 6 bases from J, leaving 13 bases between. CDR3 protein: CASSATRGSGELFF. CDR3 DNA sequence: TGTGCCAGCAGCGCAACTAGGGGCTCCGGGGAGCTGTTTTTT.

The J gene is TRBJ2-1, the V gene TRBV20-1; D gene uncertain. The CDR3 loop spans 12 amino acids. V lost 6 bases and J lost 8, with 14 bases in between. Germline values: CDR1 DFQATT, CDR2 SNEGSKA (reference sequence). The CDR3 DNA reads TGCAGTGCCAAGCGTAAGGGCCATGAGCAGTTCTTC. This gives the protein CSAKRKGHEQFF.

J is TRBJ2-1 and V is TRBV9; the D gene is possibly TRBD1 (5 bases). The CDR3 loop spans 14 amino acids. In germline, CDR1 is SGDLS, CDR2 YYNGEE. Trimming stripped 0 bases from V and 4 bases from J, with 8 bases between. CDR3 coding DNA: TGTGCCAGCAGCGTAGTAAAGGGGTACAATGAGCAGTTCTTC. This translates into CASSVVKGYNEQFF.

The chain links TRBV15 to TRBJ1-6; D is perhaps TRBD1 (5 bases). The length of the CDR3 is 14 residues. The V end was cut by 0 bases, the J end by 11 bases, with 11 bases between. CDR1 is LNHNV, CDR2 YYDKDF, per germline (reference sequence). The DNA of the CDR3 is TGTGCCACCAGCAGAGACAGGGTCGGGGCACCCCTCCACTTT. It yields the protein CATSRDRVGAPLHF.

V is TRBV11-1 and J is TRBJ2-7; 9 bases fit TRBD1. The germline V gene encodes CDR1 SGHAT and CDR2 FQDESV (reference sequence). Trimming cost V 3 bases and J 2 bases; bases outside gene matches: 8. CDR3 length equals 16 residues. The chain's CDR3 is CASSFSGTGSAYEQYF. In DNA form, the CDR3 reads TGTGCCAGCAGCTTTTCTGGGACAGGGTCGGCCTACGAGCAGTACTTC.

This clonotype was observed at least ten times. This rearrangement joins TRBV5-1 to TRBJ1-1; D gene unclear. V was clipped by 4 bases and J by 1 base, with 17 bases between them. Looked up from germline, CDR1 is SGHRS and CDR2 is YFSETQ. The CDR3 contains 16 residues. The CDR3 coding sequence is TGCGCCAGCAGCACGGCAGAGACGGCACAGAACACTGAAGCTTTCTTT. Translating it yields CASSTAETAQNTEAFF.

The rearrangement uses TRBV20-1 and TRBJ1-2; D may be TRBD1 (5 bases). V was trimmed by 6 bases and J by 0 bases, leaving 8 bases between them. The CDR3 is 12 amino acids. Germline V gene lookup returns CDR1 DFQATT and CDR2 SNEGSKA (reference sequence). DNA of the CDR3: TGCAGTGCCCCGACAGCTAACTATGGCTACACCTTC. It encodes CSAPTANYGYTF.

This clonotype showed up many times. The chain employs TRBV7-9 and TRBJ1-2; TRBD1 aligns across 9 bases. J gave up 7 bases and V 4 bases, and 10 bases lay outside the gene matches. This CDR3 comprises 15 residues. CDR1 is SEHNR, CDR2 FQNEAQ, per germline (reference sequence). The CDR3 bases are TGTGCCAGCAGCTCATACTCCGGACAGGGGCTTGGCTACACCTTC. This sequence encodes CASSSYSGQGLGYTF. The full variable domain, completed using reference TRBV7-9 and TRBJ1-2, is DTGVSQNPRHKITKRGQNVTFRCDPISEHNRLYWYRQTLGQGPEFLTYFQNEAQLEKSRLLSDRFSAERPKGSFSTLEIQRTEQGDSAMYLCASSSYSGQGLGYTFGSGTRLTVV.

This clonotype was picked up many times. V usage is TRBV12-3 or TRBV12-4 and J usage is TRBJ2-3; 7 bases agree with TRBD2. The CDR3 runs 16 residues. The J segment lost 1 base and the V segment lost 5 bases, leaving 9 bases of the junction unmatched. The CDR3 DNA reads TGTGCCAGCAGTCCACGGGACTACTCCGGCACAGATACGCAGTATTTT. Encoded protein: CASSPRDYSGTDTQYF.

The sample holds a few counts of this clonotype. Relative to the germline gene, one junction end is altered; a read error may explain this. The chain has TRBV12-3 or TRBV12-4 and TRBJ1-1; 7 bases line up with TRBD1. The CDR3 loop spans 15 amino acids. The CDR3 sequence: CAGSLRTGPNTEAFF. DNA for the CDR3: TGTGCCGGCAGTCTACGGACAGGACCGAACACTGAAGCTTTCTTT.

This clonotype came up many times. The chain couples TRBV20-1 to TRBJ1-2; 8 bases align to TRBD1. The CDR3 sequence is 14 residues long. The germline V gene encodes CDR1 DFQATT and CDR2 SNEGSKA (reference sequence). V gave up 3 bases and J gave up 5 bases; unmatched junction bases: 8. CDR3 loop: CSASPGTGVYGYTF. The CDR3 bases are TGCAGTGCTAGTCCCGGGACAGGAGTTTATGGCTACACCTTC.

This clonotype has a count of ten or more. The chain recombines TRBV6-1 with TRBJ1-2; 7 bases fit TRBD1. The junction had 8 bases not matched to a gene; V was cut back by 6 bases and J by 1 base. The CDR3 loop spans 15 amino acids. Germline lookup yields CDR1 MNHNS and CDR2 SASEGT. This chain's CDR3 is CASSHGDRDNYGYTF. In DNA form, the CDR3 reads TGTGCCAGCAGCCACGGGGACAGAGATAACTATGGCTACACCTTC.

This clonotype came up many times. The gene calls are TRBV11-2 and TRBJ1-2; TRBD1 matches 8 bases. V gave up 5 bases and J gave up 0 bases; unmatched junction bases: 11. This CDR3 has 17 residues. Looked up from germline, CDR1 is SGHAT and CDR2 is FQNNGV. The CDR3 sequence is CASSPLARTGTNYGYTF. DNA for the CDR3: TGTGCCAGCAGCCCCCTAGCAAGGACAGGGACTAACTATGGCTACACCTTC.